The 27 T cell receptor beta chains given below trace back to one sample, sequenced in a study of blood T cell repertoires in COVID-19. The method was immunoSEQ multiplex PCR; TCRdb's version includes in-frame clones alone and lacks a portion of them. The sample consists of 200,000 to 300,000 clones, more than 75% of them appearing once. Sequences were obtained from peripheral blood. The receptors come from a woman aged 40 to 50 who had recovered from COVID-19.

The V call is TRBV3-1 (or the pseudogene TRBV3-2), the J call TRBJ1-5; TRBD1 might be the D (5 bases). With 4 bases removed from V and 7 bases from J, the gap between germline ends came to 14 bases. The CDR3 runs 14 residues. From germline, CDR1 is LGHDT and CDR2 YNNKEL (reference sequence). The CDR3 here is CASSPLGAGQPQHF. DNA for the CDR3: TGTGCCAGCAGCCCCCTTGGGGCCGGGCAGCCCCAGCATTTT.

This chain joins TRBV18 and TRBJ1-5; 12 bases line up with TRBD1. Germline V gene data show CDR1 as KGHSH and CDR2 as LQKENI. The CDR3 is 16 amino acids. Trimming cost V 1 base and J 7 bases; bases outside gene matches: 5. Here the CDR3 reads CASSPRGQGATQPQHF. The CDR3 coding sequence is TGTGCCAGCTCACCACGGGGACAGGGGGCTACGCAGCCCCAGCATTTT.

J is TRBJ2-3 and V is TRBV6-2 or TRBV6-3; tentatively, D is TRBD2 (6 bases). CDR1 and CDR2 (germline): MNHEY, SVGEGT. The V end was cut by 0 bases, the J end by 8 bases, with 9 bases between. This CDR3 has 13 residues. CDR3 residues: CASSYSTEGTQYF. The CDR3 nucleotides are TGTGCCAGCAGTTACTCGACGGAGGGTACGCAGTATTTT.

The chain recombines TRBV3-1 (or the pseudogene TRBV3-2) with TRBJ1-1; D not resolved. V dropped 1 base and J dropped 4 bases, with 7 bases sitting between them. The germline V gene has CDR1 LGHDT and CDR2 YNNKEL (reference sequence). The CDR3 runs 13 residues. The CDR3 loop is CASSQGGFTEAFF. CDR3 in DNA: TGTGCCAGCAGCCAAGGAGGGTTCACTGAAGCTTTCTTT.

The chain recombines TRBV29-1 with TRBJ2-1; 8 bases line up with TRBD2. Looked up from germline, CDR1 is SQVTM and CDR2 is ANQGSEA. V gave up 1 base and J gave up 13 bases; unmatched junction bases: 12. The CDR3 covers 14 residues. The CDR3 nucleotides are TGCAGCGTTGAAGGGGTCGGGAGGGCCTTCACTCAGTTCTTC. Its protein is CSVEGVGRAFTQFF.

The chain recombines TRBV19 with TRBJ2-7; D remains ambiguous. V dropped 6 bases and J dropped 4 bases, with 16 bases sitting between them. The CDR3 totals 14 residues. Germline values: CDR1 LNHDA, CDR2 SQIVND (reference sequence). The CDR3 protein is CASRPPGARYEQYF. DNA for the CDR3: TGTGCCAGTAGGCCCCCCGGAGCGAGGTACGAGCAGTACTTC.

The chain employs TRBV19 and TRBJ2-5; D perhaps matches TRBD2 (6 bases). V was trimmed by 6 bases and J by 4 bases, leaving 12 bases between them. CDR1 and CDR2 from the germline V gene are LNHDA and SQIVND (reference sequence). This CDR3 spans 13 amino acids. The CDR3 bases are TGTGCCAGTAGCTACCAAGCGGGAGAGACCCAGTACTTC. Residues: CASSYQAGETQYF.

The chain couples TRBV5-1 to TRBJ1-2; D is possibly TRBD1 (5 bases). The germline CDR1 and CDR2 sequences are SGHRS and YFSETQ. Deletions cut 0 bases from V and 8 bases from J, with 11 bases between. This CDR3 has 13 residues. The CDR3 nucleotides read TGCGCCAGCAGCTTGGCCGCAGGGCAGGGCTACACCTTC. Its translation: CASSLAAGQGYTF.

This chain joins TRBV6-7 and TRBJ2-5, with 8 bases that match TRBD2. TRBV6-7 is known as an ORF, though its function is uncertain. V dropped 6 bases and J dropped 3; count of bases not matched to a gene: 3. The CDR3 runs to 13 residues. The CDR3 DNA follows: TGTGCCAGCAGACCACTAGCGGAAGAGACCCAGTACTTC. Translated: CASRPLAEETQYF.

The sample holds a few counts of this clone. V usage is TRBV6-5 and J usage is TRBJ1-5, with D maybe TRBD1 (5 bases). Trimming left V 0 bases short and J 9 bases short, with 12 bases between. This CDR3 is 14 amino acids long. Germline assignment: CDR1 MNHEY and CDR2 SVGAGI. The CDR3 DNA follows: TGTGCCAGCAGTTACTCCCAGGGCGTGGGGCCCCAGCATTTT. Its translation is CASSYSQGVGPQHF.

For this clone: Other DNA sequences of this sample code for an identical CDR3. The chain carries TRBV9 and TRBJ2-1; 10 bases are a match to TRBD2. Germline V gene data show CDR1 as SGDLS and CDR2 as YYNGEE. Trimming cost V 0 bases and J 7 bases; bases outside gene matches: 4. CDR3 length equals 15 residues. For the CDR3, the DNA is TGTGCCAGCAGCGTAGGAGCGGGAGGGGGGAATGAGCAGTTCTTC. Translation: CASSVGAGGGNEQFF.

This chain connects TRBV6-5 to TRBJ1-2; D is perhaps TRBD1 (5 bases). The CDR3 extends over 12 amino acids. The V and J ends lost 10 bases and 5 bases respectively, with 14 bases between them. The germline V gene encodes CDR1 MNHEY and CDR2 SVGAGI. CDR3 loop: CATRPGGYGYTF. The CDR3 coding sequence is TGTGCCACCCGGCCGGGGGGTTATGGCTACACCTTC.

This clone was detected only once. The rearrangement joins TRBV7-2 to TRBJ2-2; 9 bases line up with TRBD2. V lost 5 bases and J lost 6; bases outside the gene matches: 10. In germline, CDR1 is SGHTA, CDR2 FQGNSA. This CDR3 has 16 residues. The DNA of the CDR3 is TGTGCCAGCAGCCAGGGGTTGGCGGGAGGGCCCGGGGAGCTGTTTTTT. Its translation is CASSQGLAGGPGELFF. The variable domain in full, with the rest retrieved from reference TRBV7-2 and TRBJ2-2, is GAGVSQSPSNKVTEKGKDVELRCDPISGHTALYWYRQSLGQGLEFLIYFQGNSAPDKSGLPSDRFSAERTGGSVSTLTIQRTQQEDSAVYLCASSQGLAGGPGELFFGEGSRLTVL.

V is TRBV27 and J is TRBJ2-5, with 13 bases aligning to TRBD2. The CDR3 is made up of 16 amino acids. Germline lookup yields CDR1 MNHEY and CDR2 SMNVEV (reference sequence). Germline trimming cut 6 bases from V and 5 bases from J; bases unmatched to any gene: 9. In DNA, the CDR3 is TGTGCCAGCAGACCGGGACTAGCGGGGAGGGGGGAGACCCAGTACTTC. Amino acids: CASRPGLAGRGETQYF.

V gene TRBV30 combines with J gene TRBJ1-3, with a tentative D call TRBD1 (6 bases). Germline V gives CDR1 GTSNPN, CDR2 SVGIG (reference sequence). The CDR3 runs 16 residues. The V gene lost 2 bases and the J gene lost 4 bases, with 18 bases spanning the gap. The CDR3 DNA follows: TGTGCCTGGAGTCCGACTCGGACAGTTACAGGAAACACCATATATTTT. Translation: CAWSPTRTVTGNTIYF.

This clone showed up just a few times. Written as DNA, the CDR3 is TGTGCCAGCAGCGTAGCACAGGGTGGTAATTCACCCCTCCACTTT. Protein sequence: CASSVAQGGNSPLHF. The chain uses TRBV9 and TRBJ1-6, with D perhaps matching TRBD1 (6 bases). The CDR3 is made up of 15 amino acids. The germline CDR1 and CDR2 sequences are SGDLS and YYNGEE. Deletions cut 0 bases from V and 6 bases from J, with 10 bases between.

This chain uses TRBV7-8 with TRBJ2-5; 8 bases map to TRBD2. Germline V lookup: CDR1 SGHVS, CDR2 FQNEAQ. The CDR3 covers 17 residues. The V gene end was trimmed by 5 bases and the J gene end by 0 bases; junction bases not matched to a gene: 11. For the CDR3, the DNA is TGTGCCAGCAGCCCCGGACTAGCCCGAAAGTACCAAGAGACCCAGTACTTC. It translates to CASSPGLARKYQETQYF.

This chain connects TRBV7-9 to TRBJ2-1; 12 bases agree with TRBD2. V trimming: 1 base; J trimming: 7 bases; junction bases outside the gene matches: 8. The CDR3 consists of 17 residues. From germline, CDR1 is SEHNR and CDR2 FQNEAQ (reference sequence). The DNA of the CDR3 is TGTGCCAGCAGCTTAGGGGGACTAGCGGGCCTGGCGAATGAGCAGTTCTTC. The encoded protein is CASSLGGLAGLANEQFF. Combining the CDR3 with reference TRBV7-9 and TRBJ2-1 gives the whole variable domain DTGVSQNPRHKITKRGQNVTFRCDPISEHNRLYWYRQTLGQGPEFLTYFQNEAQLEKSRLLSDRFSAERPKGSFSTLEIQRTEQGDSAMYLCASSLGGLAGLANEQFFGPGTRLTVL.

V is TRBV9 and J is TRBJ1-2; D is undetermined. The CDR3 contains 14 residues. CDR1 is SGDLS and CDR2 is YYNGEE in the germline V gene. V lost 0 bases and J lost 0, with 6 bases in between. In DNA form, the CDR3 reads TGTGCCAGCAGCGTAGACTTATCTAACTATGGCTACACCTTC. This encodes CASSVDLSNYGYTF.

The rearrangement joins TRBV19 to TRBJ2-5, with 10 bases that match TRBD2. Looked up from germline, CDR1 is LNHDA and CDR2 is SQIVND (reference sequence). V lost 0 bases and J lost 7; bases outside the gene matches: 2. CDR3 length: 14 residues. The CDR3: CASSIEPSGRTQYF. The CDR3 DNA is TGTGCCAGTAGTATAGAGCCTAGCGGGAGGACCCAGTACTTC.

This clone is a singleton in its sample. In DNA form, the CDR3 reads TGCAGCGCCGCGAACACCGGGGAGCTGTTTTTT. Translated: CSAANTGELFF. The gene calls are TRBV29-1 and TRBJ2-2; D unclear. Trimming cost V 7 bases and J 0 bases, with 3 bases left between them. The CDR3 contains 11 residues. Germline-derived CDR1 and CDR2 are SQVTM and ANQGSEA.

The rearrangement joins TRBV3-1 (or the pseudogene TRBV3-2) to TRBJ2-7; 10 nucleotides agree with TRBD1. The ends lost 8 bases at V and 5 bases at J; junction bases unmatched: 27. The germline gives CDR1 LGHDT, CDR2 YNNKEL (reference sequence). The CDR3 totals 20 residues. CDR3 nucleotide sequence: TGTGCCAGCCCTCTGCACGCATCCGGGACAGGGGTTAGTCTTATCGACGAGCAGTACGTC. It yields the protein CASPLHASGTGVSLIDEQYV.

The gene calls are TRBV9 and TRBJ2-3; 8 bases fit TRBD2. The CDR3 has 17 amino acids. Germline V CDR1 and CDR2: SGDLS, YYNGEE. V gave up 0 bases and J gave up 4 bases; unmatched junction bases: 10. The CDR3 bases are TGTGCCAGCAGCGTAGCTACATGGGGACTAGGGCCAGATACGCAGTATTTT. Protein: CASSVATWGLGPDTQYF.

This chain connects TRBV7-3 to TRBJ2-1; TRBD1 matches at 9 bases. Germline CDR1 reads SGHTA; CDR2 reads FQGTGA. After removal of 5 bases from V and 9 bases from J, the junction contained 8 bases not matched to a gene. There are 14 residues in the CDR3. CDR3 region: CASSPGTGSAEQFF. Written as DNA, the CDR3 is TGTGCCAGCAGCCCCGGGACAGGGTCCGCTGAGCAGTTCTTC. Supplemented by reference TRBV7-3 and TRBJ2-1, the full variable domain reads GAGVSQTPSNKVTEKGKYVELRCDPISGHTALYWYRQSLGQGPEFLIYFQGTGAADDSGLPNDRFFAVRPEGSVSTLKIQRTERGDSAVYLCASSPGTGSAEQFFGPGTRLTVL.

The CDR3 coding sequence is TGCGCCAGCAGCTTGGCAGGGGAACGGGGCTACACCTTC. Protein sequence: CASSLAGERGYTF. The chain carries TRBV5-1 and TRBJ1-2, with TRBD1 as a possible D gene (6 bases). Trimming removed 0 bases at V and 8 bases at J, with 11 bases between. Germline CDR1 reads SGHRS; CDR2 reads YFSETQ. This CDR3 contains 13 residues.

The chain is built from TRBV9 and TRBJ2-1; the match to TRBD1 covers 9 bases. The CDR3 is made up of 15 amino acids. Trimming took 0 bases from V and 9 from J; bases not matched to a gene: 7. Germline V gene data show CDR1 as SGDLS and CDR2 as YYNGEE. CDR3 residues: CASSVGRDRVGEQFF. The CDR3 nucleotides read TGTGCCAGCAGCGTAGGTAGGGACAGGGTAGGTGAGCAGTTCTTC.

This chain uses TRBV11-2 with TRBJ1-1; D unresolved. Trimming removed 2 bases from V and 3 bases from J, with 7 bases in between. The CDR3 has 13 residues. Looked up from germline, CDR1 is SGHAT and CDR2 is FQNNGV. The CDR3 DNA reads TGTGCCAGCAGCTTAAACGGGTACACTGAAGCTTTCTTT. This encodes CASSLNGYTEAFF.